This is a list of T cell receptor beta chains from one sample in a study of blood T cells in healthy people across ages. MiXCR, applied by TCRdb to the 5' RACE reads, yields one record per CDR3 protein. The sample has roughly 1.5 million distinct CDR3 sequences; less than 45% are singletons. The sequencing sample was made of blood. All receptors derive from a young woman in good health. CDR3s include the opening cysteine and the closing phenylalanine or tryptophan. A D gene is named only where the DNA matches it firmly.

v_call: TRBV5-1; j_call: TRBJ2-3; d_call: .; cdr3_aa: CASSFRQFSDTQYF
v_call: TRBV5-1; j_call: TRBJ2-3; d_call: .; cdr3_aa: CASKATDTQYF
v_call: TRBV12-3/TRBV12-4; j_call: TRBJ1-1; d_call: .; cdr3_aa: CASTKIWDTEAFF
v_call: TRBV2; j_call: TRBJ2-1; d_call: TRBD2; cdr3_aa: CASSVGTSSTYNEQFF
v_call: TRBV15; j_call: TRBJ2-1; d_call: .; cdr3_aa: CATVTNRGSYNEQFF
v_call: TRBV13; j_call: TRBJ2-2; d_call: TRBD2; cdr3_aa: CASSLRLAGGTGELFF
v_call: TRBV29-1; j_call: TRBJ1-1; d_call: TRBD1; cdr3_aa: CSASGQGGFGTEAFF
v_call: TRBV2; j_call: TRBJ1-6; d_call: .; cdr3_aa: CASSEESGGTSPLHF
v_call: TRBV24-1; j_call: TRBJ2-1; d_call: TRBD2; cdr3_aa: CATSDLASGKYNEQFF
v_call: TRBV20-1; j_call: .; d_call: .; cdr3_aa: CSARSTRYEQYF
v_call: TRBV6-6; j_call: TRBJ1-1; d_call: .; cdr3_aa: CAIGGGETEAFF
v_call: TRBV29-1; j_call: TRBJ1-1; d_call: .; cdr3_aa: CSAPSGDTEAFF
v_call: TRBV7-2; j_call: TRBJ2-4; d_call: .; cdr3_aa: CASSWGGNKNIQYF
v_call: TRBV7-2; j_call: TRBJ2-1; d_call: TRBD1; cdr3_aa: CASSSQGSNEQFF
v_call: TRBV12-3/TRBV12-4; j_call: TRBJ2-7; d_call: .; cdr3_aa: CASSFGATSSYEQYF
v_call: TRBV7-8; j_call: TRBJ2-3; d_call: TRBD2; cdr3_aa: CASSLAHLAVSTDTQYF
v_call: TRBV7-9; j_call: TRBJ2-3; d_call: .; cdr3_aa: CASSFQGTSVRDTQYF
v_call: TRBV4-3; j_call: TRBJ1-1; d_call: .; cdr3_aa: CASSQEGGQLNTEAFF
v_call: TRBV7-9; j_call: TRBJ2-7; d_call: TRBD2; cdr3_aa: CASSPLAETYEQYF
v_call: TRBV7-9; j_call: TRBJ2-7; d_call: TRBD2; cdr3_aa: CASSLLWRGASNEQYF
v_call: TRBV20-1; j_call: TRBJ2-3; d_call: .; cdr3_aa: CSARDSWGWGTDTQYF
v_call: TRBV29-1; j_call: TRBJ1-2; d_call: .; cdr3_aa: CSTTGPSGNYTF